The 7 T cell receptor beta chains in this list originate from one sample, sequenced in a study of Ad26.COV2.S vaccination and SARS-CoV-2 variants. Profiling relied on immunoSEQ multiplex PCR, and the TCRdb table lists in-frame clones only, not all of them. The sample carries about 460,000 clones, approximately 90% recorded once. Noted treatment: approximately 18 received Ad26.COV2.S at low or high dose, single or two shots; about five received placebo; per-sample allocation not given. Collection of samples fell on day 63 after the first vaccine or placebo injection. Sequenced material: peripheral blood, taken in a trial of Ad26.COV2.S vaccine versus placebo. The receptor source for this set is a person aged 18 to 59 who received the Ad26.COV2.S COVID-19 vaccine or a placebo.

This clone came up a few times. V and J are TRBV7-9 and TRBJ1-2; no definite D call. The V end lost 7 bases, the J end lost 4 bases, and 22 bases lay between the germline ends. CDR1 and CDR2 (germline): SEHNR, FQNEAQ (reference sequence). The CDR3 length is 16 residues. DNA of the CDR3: TGTGCCAGCAATTCCTACAAAGACGGGGTCGGCTATGGCTACACCTTC. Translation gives CASNSYKDGVGYGYTF.

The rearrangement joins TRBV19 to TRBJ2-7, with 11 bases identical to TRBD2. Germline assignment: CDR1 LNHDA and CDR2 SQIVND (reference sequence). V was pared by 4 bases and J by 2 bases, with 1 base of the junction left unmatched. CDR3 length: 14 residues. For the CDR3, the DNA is TGTGCCAGTAGTAAACTAGCGGGGGCCTACGAGCAGTACTTC. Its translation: CASSKLAGAYEQYF.

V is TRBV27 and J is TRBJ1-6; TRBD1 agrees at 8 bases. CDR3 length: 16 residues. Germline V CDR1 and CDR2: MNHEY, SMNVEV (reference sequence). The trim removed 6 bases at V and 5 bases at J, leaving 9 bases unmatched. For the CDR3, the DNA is TGTGCCAGCAGCCTGACGGGACAGGCCAATAATTCACCCCTCCACTTT. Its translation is CASSLTGQANNSPLHF.

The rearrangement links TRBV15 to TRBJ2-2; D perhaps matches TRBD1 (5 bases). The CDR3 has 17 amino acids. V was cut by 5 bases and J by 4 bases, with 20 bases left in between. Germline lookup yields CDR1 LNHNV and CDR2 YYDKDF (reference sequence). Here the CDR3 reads CATSLERQYVPTGELFF. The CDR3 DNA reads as TGTGCCACCAGCCTTGAGAGACAGTATGTCCCCACCGGGGAGCTGTTTTTT.

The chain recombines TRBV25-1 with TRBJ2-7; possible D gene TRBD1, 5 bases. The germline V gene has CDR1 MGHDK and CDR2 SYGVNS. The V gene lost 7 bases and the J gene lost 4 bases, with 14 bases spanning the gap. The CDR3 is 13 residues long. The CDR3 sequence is CASTPDTLYEQYF. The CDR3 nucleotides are TGTGCCAGCACTCCGGACACATTATACGAGCAGTACTTC.

CDR3 sequence reads: CASSLGNTIYF. CDR3 DNA sequence: TGTGCCAGCAGCTTGGGAAACACCATATATTTT. The chain has TRBV13 and TRBJ1-3; D not resolved. The V end was cut by 3 bases, the J end by 4 bases, with 1 base between. Germline CDR1 is PRHDT and CDR2 is FYEKMQ (reference sequence). The length of the CDR3 is 11 residues.

The CDR3 coding sequence is TGCGCCAGCAGGGCGTGGACAGGGGGGATTACAACTAATGAAAAACTGTTTTTT. Translated, it gives CASRAWTGGITTNEKLFF. The chain links TRBV10-1 to TRBJ1-4; 10 bases align to TRBD1. This CDR3 has 18 amino acids. Germline-derived CDR1 and CDR2 are WNHNN and SYGVQD (reference sequence). Losses at the gene ends were 6 bases for V and 0 bases for J; bases not matched to a gene: 10.